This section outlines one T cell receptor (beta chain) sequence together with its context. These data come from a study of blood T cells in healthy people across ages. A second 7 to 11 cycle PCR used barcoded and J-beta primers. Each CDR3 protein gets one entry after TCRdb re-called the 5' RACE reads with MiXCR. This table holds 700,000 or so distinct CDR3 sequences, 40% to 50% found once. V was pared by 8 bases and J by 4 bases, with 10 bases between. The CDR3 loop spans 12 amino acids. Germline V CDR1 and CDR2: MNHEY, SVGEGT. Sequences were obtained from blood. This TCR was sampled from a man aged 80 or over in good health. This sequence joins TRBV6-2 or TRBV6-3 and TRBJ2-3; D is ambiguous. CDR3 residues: CASGVSPDTQYF. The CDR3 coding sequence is TGTGCCAGCGGAGTTAGTCCAGATACGCAGTATTTT.